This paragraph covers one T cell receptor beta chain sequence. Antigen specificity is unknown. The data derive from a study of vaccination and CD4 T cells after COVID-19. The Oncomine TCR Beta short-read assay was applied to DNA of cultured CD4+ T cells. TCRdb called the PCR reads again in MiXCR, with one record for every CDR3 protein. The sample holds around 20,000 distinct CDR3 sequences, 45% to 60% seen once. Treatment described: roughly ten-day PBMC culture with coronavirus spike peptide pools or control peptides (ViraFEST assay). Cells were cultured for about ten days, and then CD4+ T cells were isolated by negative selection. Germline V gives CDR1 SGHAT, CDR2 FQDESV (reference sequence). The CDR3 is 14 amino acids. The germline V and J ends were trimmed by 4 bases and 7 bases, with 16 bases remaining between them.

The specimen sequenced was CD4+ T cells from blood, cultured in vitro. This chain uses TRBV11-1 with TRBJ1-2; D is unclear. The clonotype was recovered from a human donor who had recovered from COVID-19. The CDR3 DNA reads TGTGCCAGCAGCTCTCTTGGGCAGCTACTTGGCTACACCTTC. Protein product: CASSSLGQLLGYTF.